This T cell receptor (beta chain) was captured by sequencing in a study of response to subunit inactivated influenza vaccine. This clonotype occurred many times. TCRdb ran MiXCR on the RT-PCR reads and lists one entry per CDR3 protein. The sample has over 400,000 distinct CDR3 sequences, approximately 9.9% seen once. J gave up 7 bases and V 3 bases, and 7 bases lay outside the gene matches. Germline V gives CDR1 SGHRS, CDR2 YFSETQ. CDR3 length equals 15 residues. The chain recombines TRBV5-1 with TRBJ2-7, with 13 bases that match TRBD2. Material: PBMCs from blood, obtained about 40 days after vaccination. This TCR derives from a man aged 45-60 years who received an inactivated influenza vaccine. DNA of the CDR3: TGCGCCAGCAGCTCTCGGACTAGCGGGAGTCGTGAGCAGTACTTC. This translates into CASSSRTSGSREQYF.